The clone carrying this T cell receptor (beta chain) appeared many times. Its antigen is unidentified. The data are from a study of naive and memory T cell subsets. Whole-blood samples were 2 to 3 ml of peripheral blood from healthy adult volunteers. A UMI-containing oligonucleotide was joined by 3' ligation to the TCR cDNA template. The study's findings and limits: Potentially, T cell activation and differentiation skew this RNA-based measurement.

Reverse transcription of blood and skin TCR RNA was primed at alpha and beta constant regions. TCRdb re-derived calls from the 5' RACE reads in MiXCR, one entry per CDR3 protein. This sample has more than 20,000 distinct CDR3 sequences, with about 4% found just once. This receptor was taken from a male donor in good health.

This CDR3 is CASSFRDRGSNQPQHF. The CDR3 DNA follows: TGTGCCAGCAGTTTCCGAGACAGGGGAAGCAATCAGCCCCAGCATTTT. This chain links TRBV12-3 or TRBV12-4 with TRBJ1-5; TRBD1 aligns across 8 bases. V was pared by 3 bases and J by 1 base, with 5 bases of the junction left unmatched. CDR3 length equals 16 residues.